Detailed here is one TCR beta chain. These data belong to a study of blood T cell repertoires in COVID-19. On the study more broadly: Samples came from the United States, Italy and Spain, spanning acute and convalescent COVID-19. In each case, the material was cDNA or gDNA derived from T cells, B-cell-depleted T cells, or PBMCs.

Germline assignment: CDR1 KGHSH and CDR2 LQKENI. The CDR3 has 17 amino acids. J gave up 0 bases and V 2 bases, and 4 bases lay outside the gene matches. Study processing details: The authors estimated nucleated cell counts from reference gene primer amplification. The protocol was immunoSEQ multiplex PCR, while the TCRdb copy is restricted to in-frame clones and leaves out a portion. D and trimming were read from the DNA, whereas the V and J calls and clone size are those reported in that table. The sample holds 200,000 to 300,000 clones; around 87% are singletons and the top ten take over 3%. The TCR sequence derives from a woman aged 25 to 45 who had recovered from COVID-19. The chain recombines TRBV18 with TRBJ2-6; 7 bases are shared with TRBD1. The sequenced sample was peripheral blood. CDR3 sequence: CASSPTPGGSGANVLTF. CDR3 nucleotides: TGTGCCAGCTCACCAACGCCAGGGGGCTCTGGGGCCAACGTCCTGACTTTC.